One sample yielded the 19 T cell receptor beta chains listed below, sequenced in a study of blood T cells in healthy people across ages. It was with a sample-barcoded 5' primer and a J-beta primer mix that a second PCR of about 7 to 12 cycles was run. TCRdb fed the 5' RACE reads into MiXCR, producing one record per CDR3 protein. The table includes 1.5 million or so distinct CDR3 sequences, roughly 43% detected once. The specimen sequenced was blood. These receptor sequences come from a woman younger than 30 in good health.

V and J are TRBV10-3 and TRBJ2-1, with 10 bases lining up with TRBD1. CDR3 length equals 13 residues. CDR1 is ENHRY and CDR2 is SYGVKD in the germline V gene. V lost 4 bases to trimming and J lost 11 bases; unmatched junction nucleotides: 5. CDR3 sequence: CAISAGQGNKQFF. The CDR3 coding sequence is TGTGCCATCAGTGCGGGACAGGGGAATAAGCAGTTCTTC.

Remarks on this clonotype: At one boundary the junction diverges from the germline segment, which might be a read error. The chain couples TRBV12-3 or TRBV12-4 to TRBJ2-5; 9 nucleotides match TRBD1. The CDR3 consists of 14 residues. This CDR3 is CASSLTGGLETQYF. As DNA, the CDR3 is TGCGCCAGCAGCTTGACAGGGGGGCTGGAGACCCAGTACTTC.

The chain employs TRBV20-1 and TRBJ1-1; perhaps TRBD1 as D (5 bases). This CDR3 has 12 amino acids. Trimming removed 1 base at V and 7 bases at J, with 10 bases between. CDR1 and CDR2 from the germline V gene are DFQATT and SNEGSKA (reference sequence). The CDR3 DNA sequence: TGCAGTGCTAGAGGAGGGGCGGGTGAAGCTTTCTTT. Its translation is CSARGGAGEAFF.

The chain combines TRBV28 with TRBJ2-7, with TRBD1 identical over 9 bases. The germline V gene has CDR1 MDHEN and CDR2 SYDVKM. After removal of 3 bases from V and 3 bases from J, the junction contained 9 bases not matched to a gene. This CDR3 region has 16 residues. In DNA form, the CDR3 reads TGTGCCAGCAGTTTCAACCGTCGGGACAGGGACTACGAGCAGTACTTC. It specifies CASSFNRRDRDYEQYF.

This clonotype has only a few counts. The CDR3: CASGAGLAPGDEQFF. The CDR3 nucleotides read TGTGCCAGCGGGGCTGGGCTAGCCCCAGGGGATGAGCAGTTCTTC. The V call is TRBV6-5, the J call TRBJ2-1, with D maybe TRBD1 (6 bases). V was cut by 8 bases and J by 8 bases, with 22 bases left in between. CDR1 and CDR2 (germline): MNHEY, SVGAGI. The CDR3 loop spans 15 amino acids.

This clonotype was seen a handful of times. This sequence joins TRBV5-5 and TRBJ2-1; perhaps D is TRBD1 or TRBD2 (5 bases each). V lost 0 bases and J lost 5, with 12 bases in between. Looked up from germline, CDR1 is SGHKS and CDR2 is YYEKEE (reference sequence). The CDR3 loop spans 15 amino acids. This CDR3 is CASSLGWGSNNEQFF. CDR3 bases: TGTGCCAGCAGCTTGGGGTGGGGGTCGAACAATGAGCAGTTCTTC.

This clonotype was seen a single time. CDR3 sequence: CATLKTGTYNEQYF. The DNA for the CDR3 is TGTGCCACCCTAAAGACAGGGACCTACAATGAGCAGTACTTC. The chain has TRBV11-2 and TRBJ2-1, with 7 nucleotides matching TRBD1. The DNA end favors TRBJ2-7, so the J call may be wrong. Per germline, CDR1 SGHAT and CDR2 FQNNGV. The CDR3 length is 14 residues.

The genes are TRBV4-3 and TRBJ2-1; D is unclear. Germline values: CDR1 LGHNA, CDR2 YSLEER. This CDR3 spans 14 amino acids. V was shortened by 1 base and J by 10 bases, with 14 bases between the two germline ends. This CDR3 reads CASSQGGYSYEQFF. CDR3 sequence (DNA): TGCGCCAGCAGCCAAGGAGGCTACTCCTACGAGCAGTTCTTC.

There are a few counts of this clonotype. The CDR3 region is CASSFLAVEVNEQFF. CDR3 DNA: TGCGCCAGCAGCTTTCTAGCGGTTGAAGTGAATGAGCAGTTCTTC. The chain uses TRBV5-1 and TRBJ2-1, with 7 bases identical to TRBD2. The CDR3 spans 15 residues. The germline CDR1 and CDR2 sequences are SGHRS and YFSETQ. V was clipped by 2 bases and J by 7 bases; unmatched bases: 9.

This clonotype was seen more than once but under ten times. This chain uses TRBV6-2 or TRBV6-3 with TRBJ2-1; TRBD2 agrees at 7 bases. CDR1 and CDR2 (germline): MNHEY, SVGEGT. The CDR3 length is 16 residues. V lost 6 bases to trimming and J lost 2 bases; unmatched junction nucleotides: 10. The CDR3 nucleotides are TGTGCCAGCAGCCACTTAGGAGGGAGGGCCTACAATGAGCAGTTCTTC. This gives the protein CASSHLGGRAYNEQFF.

This chain links TRBV7-2 with TRBJ2-1; weak D call: TRBD1 (6 bases). The CDR3 runs 15 residues. Deletions cut 4 bases from V and 4 bases from J, with 14 bases between. The germline V gene encodes CDR1 SGHTA and CDR2 FQGNSA. The CDR3 sequence is CASSSTGDLYNEQFF. The CDR3 DNA reads TGTGCCAGCAGCTCGACAGGTGACCTTTACAATGAGCAGTTCTTC.

The CDR3 region is CASSLQGTGANVLTF. DNA for the CDR3: TGTGCCAGCAGTTTACAAGGGACTGGGGCCAACGTCCTGACTTTC. The V call is TRBV12-3 or TRBV12-4, the J call TRBJ2-6; D unresolved. Trimming shortened V by 2 bases and J by 2 bases, and 7 bases separated the two germline ends. This CDR3 has 15 residues.

V usage is TRBV7-8 and J usage is TRBJ1-1, with 8 bases that match TRBD1. V trimming: 2 bases; J trimming: 11 bases; junction bases outside the gene matches: 7. The CDR3 covers 13 residues. CDR1 SGHVS and CDR2 FQNEAQ come from the germline V gene. In nucleotides, the CDR3 is TGTGCCAGCAGCTTATTGGGGCAGGGGGCGGCTTTCTTT. Translating it yields CASSLLGQGAAFF.

Here the CDR3 DNA reads TGTGCCAGCAGCCCAAGGACTTCTCCTGGGACCGGGGAGCTGTTTTTT. Its translation: CASSPRTSPGTGELFF. The chain uses TRBV7-2 and TRBJ2-2, with D perhaps matching TRBD2 (5 bases). Trimming shortened V by 5 bases and J by 5 bases, and 18 bases separated the two germline ends. Germline values: CDR1 SGHTA, CDR2 FQGNSA. The CDR3 sequence is 16 residues long.

This clonotype was detected ten times or more. This chain joins TRBV6-5 and TRBJ2-7; TRBD1 agrees at 9 bases. Germline-derived CDR1 and CDR2 are MNHEY and SVGAGI. With 5 bases clipped from V and 2 bases from J, the junction kept 7 bases outside the gene matches. This CDR3 contains 15 residues. The CDR3, as DNA: TGTGCCAGCAGTAAACCCCGACAGGGGGCCTACGAGCAGTACTTC. The encoded protein is CASSKPRQGAYEQYF.

This clonotype was picked up a small number of times. This sequence joins TRBV19 and TRBJ2-1, with D perhaps TRBD1 (6 bases). V lost 7 bases, J lost 6 bases, and 16 bases lay in between. Germline V gene lookup returns CDR1 LNHDA and CDR2 SQIVND (reference sequence). The CDR3 is 14 amino acids. This CDR3 reads CASKLITGSNEQFF. The CDR3 nucleotides read TGTGCCAGTAAACTGATAACAGGGAGCAATGAGCAGTTCTTC.

CDR3: CASSLFDLATNEKLFF. Written as DNA, the CDR3 is TGTGCCAGCAGTCTATTCGACCTAGCAACTAATGAAAAACTGTTTTTT. This rearrangement joins TRBV28 to TRBJ1-4; D gene uncertain. V was clipped by 5 bases and J by 0 bases, with 13 bases between them. The CDR3 loop spans 16 amino acids. CDR1 and CDR2 from the germline V gene are MDHEN and SYDVKM.

The chain has TRBV12-3 or TRBV12-4 and TRBJ2-7; TRBD2 is a possible D gene (5 bases). Deletions cut 8 bases from V and 0 bases from J, with 11 bases between. The CDR3 covers 13 residues. The CDR3 DNA reads as TGTGCCAGCGAGGGTGACTTCTCCTACGAGCAGTACTTC. Translating gives CASEGDFSYEQYF.

There are a few counts of this clonotype. The chain combines TRBV11-3 with TRBJ2-1; 9 bases agree with TRBD2. Losses at the gene ends were 5 bases for V and 8 bases for J; bases not matched to a gene: 7. In germline, CDR1 is SGHNT, CDR2 YENEEA. CDR3 size: 14 residues. The CDR3 here is CASSRGTSSYEQFF. The CDR3 region has the DNA TGTGCCAGCAGCCGGGGGACTAGCTCGTATGAGCAGTTCTTC. Full variable domain (missing parts from reference TRBV11-3 and TRBJ2-1): EAGVVQSPRYKIIEKKQPVAFWCNPISGHNTLYWYLQNLGQGPELLIRYENEEAVDDSQLPKDRFSAERLKGVDSTLKIQPAELGDSAVYLCASSRGTSSYEQFFGPGTRLTVL.